This entry features one TCR beta chain sequence. The data stem from a study of blood T cell repertoires in COVID-19. Turning to the study itself: Material from acute and convalescent COVID-19 was sourced from the United States, Italy and Spain. The analysed material was cDNA or gDNA that came from T cells, B-cell-depleted T cells, or PBMCs.

Methods used by the authors: Amplified reference gene primers provided the basis for estimating nucleated cell counts. Sequenced by immunoSEQ multiplex PCR; TCRdb stores in-frame clones only, minus some. V and J calls and clone size are copied from that table; D and trimming were computed from the DNA. The sample has about 54,000 clones, over 65% seen once. The receptor's source is a human donor in a cohort sampled during active COVID-19. The sample comprised peripheral blood.

Written as DNA, the CDR3 is TGTGCCTGGACCCTTTTAGGGGACAACTACGAGCAGTACTTC. Protein: CAWTLLGDNYEQYF. This chain uses TRBV30 with TRBJ2-7; D might be TRBD1 (6 bases). This CDR3 comprises 14 residues. V shed 4 bases and J shed 3 bases, with 16 bases lying between them. Germline-derived CDR1 and CDR2 are GTSNPN and SVGIG (reference sequence).